This TCR beta chain was retrieved from a study of blood T cell repertoires in COVID-19. Study background: Sources were T cells, B-cell-depleted T cells, or PBMCs; the material itself was cDNA or gDNA.

Per the authors' pipeline: Researchers report that nucleated cell counts were estimated from reference gene primer amplification. The repertoire was sequenced with immunoSEQ multiplex PCR; TCRdb's copy has only in-frame clones and lacks some. The V and J calls and clone size were taken over from that table, and D and trimming were inferred from the DNA. The repertoire consists of about 300,000 clones, with approximately 84% occurring once and the leading ten covering roughly 1.6%. Followed over time, Seattle patients had been enrolled while infection was active. Germline V gives CDR1 SGDLS, CDR2 YYNGEE. The CDR3 extends over 15 amino acids. Trimming cost V 4 bases and J 6 bases; bases outside gene matches: 12.

V and J are TRBV9 and TRBJ2-7; 8 bases agree with TRBD2. The receptor comes from a human donor with COVID-19, enrolled during active disease. The donor label of this sample is uncertain. Sequencing was carried out using peripheral blood. CDR3 sequence reads: CASSWTSGRGGEQYF. The CDR3 coding sequence is TGTGCCAGCAGCTGGACCAGCGGCCGGGGGGGCGAGCAGTACTTC. The variable domain in full, completed from reference TRBV9 and TRBJ2-7, reads DSGVTQTPKHLITATGQRVTLRCSPRSGDLSVYWYQQSLDQGLQFLIQYYNGEERAKGNILERFSAQQFPDLHSELNLSSLELGDSALYFCASSWTSGRGGEQYFGPGTRLTVT.